The source of this TCR beta chain is a study of blood T cell repertoires in COVID-19. Across the whole study: From the United States, Italy and Spain came samples of acute and convalescent COVID-19.

Germline V CDR1 and CDR2: MNHEY, SVGAGI. V lost 7 bases to trimming and J lost 3 bases; unmatched junction nucleotides: 4. The CDR3 totals 13 residues. Seattle's cohort entered during active infection and was followed longitudinally. Some clones are missing from TCRdb's copy, which holds only in-frame ones; the method was immunoSEQ multiplex PCR. The table records about 320,000 clones, roughly 90% of them present only once. The sample consisted of peripheral blood. The chain links TRBV6-5 to TRBJ2-5, with 8 bases that match TRBD2. The sequence was collected from a woman in her twenties or thirties with COVID-19, enrolled during active disease. For the CDR3, the DNA is TGTGCCAGCACCCCGGGACTAGAAGAGACCCAGTACTTC. As protein: CASTPGLEETQYF.